Below, 11 T cell receptor beta chains from the same sample are listed, as sequenced in a study of cytomegalovirus exposure and HLA in healthy donors. The PCR had 60 Vbeta and 13 Jbeta primers. The method was immunoSEQ multiplex PCR; TCRdb's version includes in-frame clones alone and lacks a portion of them. The sample lists tens of thousands of clones, 86% occurring once. The sequenced material came from PBMCs. Receptors originate from a man younger than 40 in good health and CMV-seropositive.

The chain couples TRBV15 to TRBJ2-3, with 7 bases identical to TRBD2. J was trimmed by 0 bases and V by 5 bases; bases with no gene match: 11. CDR3 length: 17 amino acids. Per the germline V gene, CDR1 is LNHNV and CDR2 is YYDKDF (reference sequence). The CDR3: CATSLTSSGASTDTQYF. The CDR3 DNA is TGTGCCACCAGCTTAACTTCTAGCGGAGCTAGCACAGATACGCAGTATTTT.

The chain carries TRBV9 and TRBJ2-3, with TRBD2 identical over 9 bases. This CDR3 is built from 16 residues. The germline CDR1 and CDR2 sequences are SGDLS and YYNGEE. V lost 0 bases and J lost 5; bases outside the gene matches: 7. CDR3 amino acids: CASSVVGGRVGDTQYF. The CDR3 bases are TGTGCCAGCAGCGTAGTAGGCGGGAGGGTTGGAGATACGCAGTATTTT.

The rearrangement joins TRBV27 to TRBJ2-1; 7 nucleotides align to TRBD2. The CDR3 sequence is 14 residues long. The V gene end was trimmed by 5 bases and the J gene end by 4 bases; junction bases not matched to a gene: 5. Germline V gene sequence: CDR1 MNHEY, CDR2 SMNVEV (reference sequence). The CDR3 bases are TGTGCCAGCAGTCCGGGACTACTTTACAATGAGCAGTTCTTC. It yields the protein CASSPGLLYNEQFF.

The V and J genes are TRBV7-9 and TRBJ2-2, with 11 bases fitting TRBD1. Germline CDR1 and CDR2: SEHNR and FQNEAQ (reference sequence). Trimming cost V 4 bases and J 7 bases; bases outside gene matches: 5. The CDR3 is 15 residues long. The CDR3: CASSSGQGDGGELFF. CDR3 sequence (DNA): TGTGCCAGCAGCTCGGGACAGGGGGACGGCGGGGAGCTGTTTTTT. The full variable domain, its missing parts supplied by reference TRBV7-9 and TRBJ2-2, is DTGVSQNPRHKITKRGQNVTFRCDPISEHNRLYWYRQTLGQGPEFLTYFQNEAQLEKSRLLSDRFSAERPKGSFSTLEIQRTEQGDSAMYLCASSSGQGDGGELFFGEGSRLTVL.

The chain is built from TRBV19 and TRBJ2-1; 7 bases are shared with TRBD2. Germline V gene sequence: CDR1 LNHDA, CDR2 SQIVND (reference sequence). V was clipped by 3 bases and J by 4 bases; unmatched bases: 3. The CDR3 is 14 residues long. The CDR3 DNA follows: TGTGCCAGTAGTATTGGCGGGAGATACAATGAGCAGTTCTTC. Translation: CASSIGGRYNEQFF.

This chain connects TRBV10-3 to TRBJ2-7; 7 nucleotides align to TRBD1. CDR1 is ENHRY, CDR2 SYGVKD, per germline. The CDR3 covers 14 residues. V trimming: 3 bases; J trimming: 3 bases; junction bases outside the gene matches: 5. CDR3 DNA sequence: TGTGCCATCAGTGACGACAGGGTGTACTACGAGCAGTACTTC. It yields the protein CAISDDRVYYEQYF.

The genes are TRBV7-9 and TRBJ2-5, with TRBD2 identical over 9 bases. There are 13 residues in the CDR3. Per the germline V gene, CDR1 is SEHNR and CDR2 is FQNEAQ (reference sequence). Losses at the gene ends were 8 bases for V and 3 bases for J; bases not matched to a gene: 4. The CDR3 loop is CASLIAGEETQYF. CDR3 nucleotide sequence: TGTGCCAGCCTCATAGCGGGAGAAGAGACCCAGTACTTC.

The chain recombines TRBV4-1 with TRBJ2-1; TRBD2 agrees at 11 bases. Germline CDR1 MGHRA, CDR2 YSYEKL. The CDR3 covers 18 residues. The trim removed 3 bases at V and 8 bases at J, leaving 15 bases unmatched. This CDR3 reads CASSQGRSSGRLKDEQFF. The CDR3 nucleotides are TGCGCCAGCAGCCAGGGGAGATCTAGCGGGAGGCTCAAGGATGAGCAGTTCTTC.

The rearrangement joins TRBV11-2 to TRBJ2-1, with 9 positions matching TRBD2. This CDR3 is 14 amino acids long. After removal of 5 bases from V and 6 bases from J, the junction contained 5 bases not matched to a gene. Germline lookup yields CDR1 SGHAT and CDR2 FQNNGV. The CDR3 DNA reads TGTGCCAGCAGCCCCGGGACTAGCCCCAATGAGCAGTTCTTC. This codes for CASSPGTSPNEQFF.

DNA for the CDR3: TGCGCCAGCAGTTTAGAATCTTTTCCGGGACAGGGCTACGAGCAGTACTTC. Translation gives CASSLESFPGQGYEQYF. The V and J genes are TRBV5-1 and TRBJ2-7, with 9 bases aligning to TRBD1. There are 17 residues in the CDR3. Germline V gene lookup returns CDR1 SGHRS and CDR2 YFSETQ. V lost 5 bases, J lost 3 bases, and 15 bases stayed unmatched.

The V and J genes are TRBV7-6 and TRBJ1-3, with a tentative D call TRBD1 (5 bases). Per germline, CDR1 SGHVS and CDR2 FNYEAQ. The CDR3 totals 15 residues. Trimming took 1 base from V and 6 from J, leaving 13 bases between them. CDR3 amino acids: CASSLVGGAPNTIYF. The CDR3 DNA follows: TGTGCCAGCAGCTTAGTAGGAGGGGCGCCAAACACCATATATTTT.